This passage covers 19 T cell receptor beta chains from one sample sequenced in a study of T cell responses to AZD1222 COVID-19 vaccine. Using immunoSEQ multiplex PCR, the repertoire was profiled, and TCRdb retains in-frame clones only, with some absent. The sample consists of some 150,000 clones, 88% of them appearing once. Source: peripheral blood, taken after recovery from COVID-19. Receptors originate from an adult who had recovered from COVID-19.

This clone was observed a few times. The V call is TRBV6-5, the J call TRBJ2-1; TRBD2 aligns across 10 bases. Germline values: CDR1 MNHEY, CDR2 SVGAGI. The CDR3 sequence is 14 residues long. V gave up 4 bases and J gave up 7 bases; unmatched junction bases: 4. The chain's CDR3 is CASSSSGSKNEQFF. Written as DNA, the CDR3 is TGTGCCAGCAGTTCTAGCGGGAGCAAGAATGAGCAGTTCTTC.

The chain couples TRBV19 to TRBJ2-7; perhaps TRBD1 as D (5 bases). Between the trimmed V and J ends, which lost 5 bases and 0 bases, there was a span of 14 bases. Germline V gene sequence: CDR1 LNHDA, CDR2 SQIVND (reference sequence). The CDR3 is 15 amino acids. The CDR3 nucleotides read TGTGCCAGTAGTGCCGACGGACATAGCTCCTACGAGCAGTACTTC. Its protein product is CASSADGHSSYEQYF.

The chain carries TRBV6-5 and TRBJ1-2; 8 bases map to TRBD1. This CDR3 is built from 13 residues. The germline gives CDR1 MNHEY, CDR2 SVGAGI. The junction had 7 bases not matched to a gene; V was cut back by 5 bases and J by 8 bases. For the CDR3, the DNA is TGTGCCAGCAGTCTACAGGGGGAGCGGGGCTACACCTTC. This encodes CASSLQGERGYTF.

This chain uses TRBV18 with TRBJ1-2, with 7 nucleotides matching TRBD1. V dropped 2 bases and J dropped 4; count of bases not matched to a gene: 4. Germline assignment: CDR1 KGHSH and CDR2 LQKENI. This CDR3 comprises 14 residues. The CDR3 bases are TGTGCCAGCTCACCATCCGGACAGGCCTATGGCTACACCTTC. It translates to CASSPSGQAYGYTF.

The chain has TRBV9 and TRBJ2-7, with D maybe TRBD2 (5 bases). Trimming shortened V by 0 bases and J by 6 bases, and 16 bases separated the two germline ends. This CDR3 is built from 15 residues. Germline values: CDR1 SGDLS, CDR2 YYNGEE. The CDR3 loop is CASSVETGSLAEQYF. In DNA form, the CDR3 reads TGTGCCAGCAGCGTAGAAACGGGAAGTCTAGCCGAGCAGTACTTC.

This sequence joins TRBV6-2 or TRBV6-3 and TRBJ2-5; TRBD2 matches 10 bases. The germline gives CDR1 MNHEY, CDR2 SVGEGT. J gave up 0 bases and V 0 bases, and 16 bases lay outside the gene matches. CDR3 length: 21 residues. The CDR3 DNA follows: TGTGCCAGCAGTTACTCGCAGCCACCGGGACTAGCGCCTCCGAACCAAGAGACCCAGTACTTC. As protein: CASSYSQPPGLAPPNQETQYF.

The chain uses TRBV5-8 and TRBJ1-1, with 7 bases matching TRBD1. Trimming cost V 4 bases and J 7 bases; bases outside gene matches: 16. This CDR3 spans 16 amino acids. Germline V gene sequence: CDR1 SGHTS, CDR2 YDEGEE. In DNA form, the CDR3 reads TGTGCCAGCAGCGCCGGGACAGTCCCGAGCCGCGGTGAAGCTTTCTTT. Residues: CASSAGTVPSRGEAFF.

The V and J genes are TRBV28 and TRBJ2-5, with D possibly matching TRBD1 (6 bases). The V end lost 5 bases, the J end lost 2 bases, and 12 bases lay between the germline ends. The CDR3 spans 14 residues. Germline V gene lookup returns CDR1 MDHEN and CDR2 SYDVKM. The CDR3 loop reads CASSPDRRQETQYF. DNA of the CDR3: TGTGCCAGCAGTCCAGACAGGAGACAAGAGACCCAGTACTTC.

The V call is TRBV28, the J call TRBJ1-5; no clear D. V lost 4 bases and J 0 bases, leaving 7 bases between the germline ends. CDR3 length equals 14 residues. CDR1 and CDR2 from the germline V gene are MDHEN and SYDVKM. This chain's CDR3 is CASSSDRSNQPQHF. The CDR3 nucleotides are TGTGCCAGCAGTTCTGACCGTAGCAATCAGCCCCAGCATTTT.

The CDR3 DNA reads TGTGCCAGCAGCCGGGACAGCGGCACAGATACGCAGTATTTT. This codes for CASSRDSGTDTQYF. This rearrangement joins TRBV5-8 to TRBJ2-3; 7 bases are shared with TRBD1. The length of the CDR3 is 14 residues. Germline CDR1 SGHTS, CDR2 YDEGEE. With 4 bases clipped from V and 1 base from J, the junction kept 3 bases outside the gene matches.

This clone has just one count. The chain couples TRBV6-5 to TRBJ1-1; TRBD1 matches 7 bases. Unmatched junction bases numbered 4, after V lost 6 bases and J lost 0 bases. The CDR3 totals 14 residues. Per germline, CDR1 MNHEY and CDR2 SVGAGI. CDR3 DNA sequence: TGTGCCAGCAGCTCGGGACAGTTGAACACTGAAGCTTTCTTT. It yields the protein CASSSGQLNTEAFF.

The chain has TRBV19 and TRBJ1-1, with D unresolved. The germline V gene has CDR1 LNHDA and CDR2 SQIVND (reference sequence). Trimming removed 1 base from V and 0 bases from J, with 6 bases in between. The CDR3 consists of 14 residues. CDR3 DNA: TGTGCCAGTAGTATAGGTCCGCTGAACACTGAAGCTTTCTTT. As protein: CASSIGPLNTEAFF.

The rearrangement joins TRBV11-3 to TRBJ2-1; possible D gene TRBD2, 6 bases. V was pared by 1 base and J by 8 bases, with 15 bases between. The CDR3 spans 15 residues. CDR1 and CDR2 (germline): SGHNT, YENEEA. The DNA of the CDR3 is TGTGCCAGCAGCTTAGTAGCGGCAACAGTCGATGAGCAGTTCTTC. Residues: CASSLVAATVDEQFF.

The table lists this clone with a count of one. The genes are TRBV11-2 and TRBJ2-1; TRBD1 aligns across 10 bases. Germline lookup yields CDR1 SGHAT and CDR2 FQNNGV. The V segment lost 5 bases and the J segment 8 bases; nucleotides outside the gene matches: 6. CDR3 length equals 14 residues. The CDR3, as DNA: TGTGCCAGCAGCCCCGGGACAGGGGAGGATGAGCAGTTCTTC. It translates to CASSPGTGEDEQFF. Looking up the rest from reference TRBV11-2 and TRBJ2-1 gives the full variable domain: EAGVAQSPRYKIIEKRQSVAFWCNPISGHATLYWYQQILGQGPKLLIQFQNNGVVDDSQLPKDRFSAERLKGVDSTLKIQPAKLEDSAVYLCASSPGTGEDEQFFGPGTRLTVL.

The chain has TRBV19 and TRBJ2-4, with D possibly called TRBD1 or TRBD2 (5 bases each). V dropped 4 bases and J dropped 6 bases, with 19 bases sitting between them. Germline CDR1 reads LNHDA; CDR2 reads SQIVND (reference sequence). CDR3 length equals 16 residues. In nucleotides, the CDR3 is TGTGCCAGTAGTACGCCGGGGACGGCCCCGTTAAACATTCAGTACTTC. Translated, it gives CASSTPGTAPLNIQYF.

V gene TRBV6-5 combines with J gene TRBJ1-2; D perhaps matches TRBD1 (5 bases). Germline CDR1 MNHEY, CDR2 SVGAGI. The CDR3 contains 15 residues. V lost 5 bases, J lost 4 bases, and 17 bases lay in between. The CDR3 DNA follows: TGTGCCAGCAGTCCCTACGACAGATCCCTCTATGGCTACACCTTC. Encoded protein: CASSPYDRSLYGYTF.

The chain has TRBV10-2 and TRBJ2-3, with D uncertain. Trimming pared 0 bases from V and 3 bases from J, leaving 7 bases between. CDR3 size: 14 residues. Germline CDR1 is WSHSY and CDR2 is SAAADI. As DNA, the CDR3 is TGCGCCAGCAGTGAGTCGATACAAACAGATACGCAGTATTTT. Amino acids: CASSESIQTDTQYF.

This chain connects TRBV6-6 to TRBJ2-7; TRBD1 matches 9 bases. The V gene end was trimmed by 4 bases and the J gene end by 6 bases; junction bases not matched to a gene: 10. The CDR3 has 15 residues. CDR1 is MNHNY, CDR2 SVGAGI, per germline (reference sequence). CDR3: CASSSAAGTGIEQYF. The CDR3 DNA is TGTGCCAGCAGTTCCGCCGCTGGGACAGGGATCGAGCAGTACTTC.

The chain links TRBV27 to TRBJ2-7; the D gene could be TRBD1 or TRBD2 (5 bases each). The V end was cut by 5 bases, the J end by 7 bases, with 18 bases between. There are 14 residues in the CDR3. Germline values: CDR1 MNHEY, CDR2 SMNVEV (reference sequence). The CDR3, as DNA: TGTGCCAGCAGTCTGACCGGGACCCGCATAGAGCAGTACTTC. This sequence encodes CASSLTGTRIEQYF.